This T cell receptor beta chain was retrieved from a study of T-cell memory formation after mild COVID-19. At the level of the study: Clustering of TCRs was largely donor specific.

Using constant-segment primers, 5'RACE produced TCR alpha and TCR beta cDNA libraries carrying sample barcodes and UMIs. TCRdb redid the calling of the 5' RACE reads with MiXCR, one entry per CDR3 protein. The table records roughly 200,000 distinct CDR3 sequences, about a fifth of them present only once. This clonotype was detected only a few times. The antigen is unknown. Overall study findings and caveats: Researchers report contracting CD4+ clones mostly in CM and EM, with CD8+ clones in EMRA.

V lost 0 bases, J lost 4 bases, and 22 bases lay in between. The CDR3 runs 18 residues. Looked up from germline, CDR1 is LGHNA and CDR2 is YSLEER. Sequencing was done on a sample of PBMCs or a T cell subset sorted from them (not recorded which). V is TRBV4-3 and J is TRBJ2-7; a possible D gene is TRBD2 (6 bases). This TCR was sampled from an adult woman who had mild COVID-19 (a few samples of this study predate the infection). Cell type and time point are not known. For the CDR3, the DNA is TGCGCCAGCAGCCAAGATCTTGTCCGAGCGGGTCAACCTTACGAGCAGTACTTC. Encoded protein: CASSQDLVRAGQPYEQYF.